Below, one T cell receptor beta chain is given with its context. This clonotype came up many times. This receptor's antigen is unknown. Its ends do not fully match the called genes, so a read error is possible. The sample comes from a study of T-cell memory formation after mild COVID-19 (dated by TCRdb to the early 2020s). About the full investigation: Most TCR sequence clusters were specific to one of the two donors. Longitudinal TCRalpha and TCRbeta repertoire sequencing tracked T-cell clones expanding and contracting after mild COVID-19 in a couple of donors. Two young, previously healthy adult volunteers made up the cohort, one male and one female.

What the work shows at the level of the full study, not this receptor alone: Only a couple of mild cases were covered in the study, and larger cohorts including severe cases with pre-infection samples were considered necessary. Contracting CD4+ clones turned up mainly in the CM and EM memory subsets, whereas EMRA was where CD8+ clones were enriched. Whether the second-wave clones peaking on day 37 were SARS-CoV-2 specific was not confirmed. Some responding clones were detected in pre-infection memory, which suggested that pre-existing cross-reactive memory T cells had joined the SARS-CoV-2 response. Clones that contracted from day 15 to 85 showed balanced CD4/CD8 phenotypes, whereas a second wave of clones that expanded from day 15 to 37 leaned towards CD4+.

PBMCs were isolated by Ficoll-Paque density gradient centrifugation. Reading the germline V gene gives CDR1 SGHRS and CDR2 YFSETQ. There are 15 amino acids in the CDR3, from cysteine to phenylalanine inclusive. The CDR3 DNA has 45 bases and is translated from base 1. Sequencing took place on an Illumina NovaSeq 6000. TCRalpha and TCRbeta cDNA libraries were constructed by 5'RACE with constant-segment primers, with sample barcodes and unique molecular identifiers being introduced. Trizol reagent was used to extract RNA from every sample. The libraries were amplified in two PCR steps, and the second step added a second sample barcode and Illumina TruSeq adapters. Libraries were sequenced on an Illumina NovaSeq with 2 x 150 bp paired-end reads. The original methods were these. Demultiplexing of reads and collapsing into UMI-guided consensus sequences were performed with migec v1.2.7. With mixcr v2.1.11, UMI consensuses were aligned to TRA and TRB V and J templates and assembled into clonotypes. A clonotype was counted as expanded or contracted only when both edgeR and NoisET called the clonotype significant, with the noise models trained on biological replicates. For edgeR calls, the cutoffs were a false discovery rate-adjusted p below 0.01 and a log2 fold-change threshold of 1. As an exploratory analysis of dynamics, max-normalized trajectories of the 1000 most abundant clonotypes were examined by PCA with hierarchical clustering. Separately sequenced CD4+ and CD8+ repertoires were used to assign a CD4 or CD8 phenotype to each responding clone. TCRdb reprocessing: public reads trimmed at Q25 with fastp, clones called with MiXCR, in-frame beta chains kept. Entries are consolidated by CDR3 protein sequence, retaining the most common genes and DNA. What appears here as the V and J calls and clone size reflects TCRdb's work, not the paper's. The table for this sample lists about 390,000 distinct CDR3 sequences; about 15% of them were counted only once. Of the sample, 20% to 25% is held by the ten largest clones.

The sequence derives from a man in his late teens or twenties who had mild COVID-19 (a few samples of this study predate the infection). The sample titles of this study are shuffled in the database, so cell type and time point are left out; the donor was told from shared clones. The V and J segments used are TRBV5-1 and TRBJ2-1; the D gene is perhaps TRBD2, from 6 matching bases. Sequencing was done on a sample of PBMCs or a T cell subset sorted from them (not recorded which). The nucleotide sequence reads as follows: TGTGCCAGCAGCTTGGACGGGAGCTCCTACAATGAGCAGTTCTTC. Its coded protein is CASSLDGSSYNEQFF.